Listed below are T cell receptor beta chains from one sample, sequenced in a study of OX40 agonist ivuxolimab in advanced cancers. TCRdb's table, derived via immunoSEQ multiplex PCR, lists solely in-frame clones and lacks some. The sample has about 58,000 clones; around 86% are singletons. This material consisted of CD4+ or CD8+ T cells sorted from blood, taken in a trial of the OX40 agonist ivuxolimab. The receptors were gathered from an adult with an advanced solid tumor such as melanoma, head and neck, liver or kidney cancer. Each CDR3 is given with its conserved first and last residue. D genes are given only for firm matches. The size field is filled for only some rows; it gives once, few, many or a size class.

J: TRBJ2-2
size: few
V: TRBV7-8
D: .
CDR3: CASSLAAVVGELFF
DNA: TGTGCCAGCAGCTTAGCGGCGGTTGTCGGGGAGCTGTTTTTT

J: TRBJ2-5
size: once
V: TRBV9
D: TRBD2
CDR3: CASSEVAGGPGETQYF
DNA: TGTGCCAGCAGCGAAGTAGCGGGGGGGCCCGGAGAGACCCAGTACTTC

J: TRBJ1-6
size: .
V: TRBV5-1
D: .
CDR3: CASSPQGANHSPLHF
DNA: TGCGCCAGCAGCCCACAGGGTGCGAATCATTCACCCCTCCACTTT

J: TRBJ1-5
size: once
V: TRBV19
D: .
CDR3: CASSISAAVEPQHF
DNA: TGTGCCAGTAGTATATCGGCCGCCGTTGAGCCCCAGCATTTT

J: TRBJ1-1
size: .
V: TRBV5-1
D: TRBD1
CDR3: CASSLARTGRKAFF
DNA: TGCGCCAGCAGCTTGGCCCGGACAGGGAGGAAAGCTTTCTTT

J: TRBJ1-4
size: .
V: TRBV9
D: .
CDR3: CASSSRWGLTNEKLFF
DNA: TGTGCCAGCAGCTCAAGGTGGGGGCTGACTAATGAAAAACTGTTTTTT

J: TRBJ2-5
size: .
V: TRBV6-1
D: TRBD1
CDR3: CASSEGDRGLGTQYF
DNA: TGTGCCAGCAGTGAAGGGGACAGGGGGCTCGGGACCCAGTACTTC

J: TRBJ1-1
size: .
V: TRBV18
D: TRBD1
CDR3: CASSPRTGGETEAFF
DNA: TGTGCCAGCTCACCAAGGACAGGGGGAGAAACTGAAGCTTTCTTT

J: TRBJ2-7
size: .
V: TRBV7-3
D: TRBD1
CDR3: CASSRAGTGQYEQYF
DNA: TGTGCCAGCAGCAGAGCCGGGACAGGGCAATACGAGCAGTACTTC

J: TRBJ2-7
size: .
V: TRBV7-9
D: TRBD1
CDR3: CASSLTGAEQYF
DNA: TGTGCCAGCAGCCTGACAGGGGCCGAGCAGTACTTC

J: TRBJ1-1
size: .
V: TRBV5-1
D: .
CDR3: CASSGGLGARSTEAFF
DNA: TGCGCCAGCAGCGGTGGATTGGGGGCGCGGAGCACTGAAGCTTTCTTT

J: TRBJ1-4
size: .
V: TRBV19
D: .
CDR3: CASSIGATNEKLFF
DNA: TGTGCCAGTAGTATTGGTGCAACTAATGAAAAACTGTTTTTT

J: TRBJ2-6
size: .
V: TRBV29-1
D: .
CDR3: CSVVPSGANVLTF
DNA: TGCAGCGTTGTCCCCTCTGGGGCCAACGTCCTGACTTTC

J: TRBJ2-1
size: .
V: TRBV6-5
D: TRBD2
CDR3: CASIAGGYNEQFF
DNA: TGTGCCAGCATAGCGGGGGGGTACAATGAGCAGTTCTTC

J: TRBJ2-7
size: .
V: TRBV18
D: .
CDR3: CASSPPGLTYEQYF
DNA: TGTGCCAGCTCACCACCGGGACTGACCTACGAGCAGTACTTC

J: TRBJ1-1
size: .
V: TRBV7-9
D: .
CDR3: CASSFRVNTEAFF
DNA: TGTGCCAGCAGCTTTAGGGTGAACACTGAAGCTTTCTTT

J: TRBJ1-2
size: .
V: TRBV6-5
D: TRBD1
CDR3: CASSRGTGPNYGYTF
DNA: TGTGCCAGCAGCCGCGGGACAGGTCCTAACTATGGCTACACCTTC

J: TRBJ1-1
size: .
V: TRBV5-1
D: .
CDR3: CASSLQGNTEAFF
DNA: TGCGCCAGCAGCTTACAGGGGAACACTGAAGCTTTCTTT

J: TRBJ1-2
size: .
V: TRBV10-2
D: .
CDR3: CASSESRGSNYGYTF
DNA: TGCGCCAGCAGTGAGAGCAGGGGTTCTAACTATGGCTACACCTTC

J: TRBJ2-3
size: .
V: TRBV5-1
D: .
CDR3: CASSFLRGAADTQYF
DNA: TGCGCCAGCAGCTTTTTAAGGGGGGCAGCAGATACGCAGTATTTT

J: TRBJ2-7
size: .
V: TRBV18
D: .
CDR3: CASSPSPPGDEQYF
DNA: TGTGCCAGCTCCCCCTCTCCCCCCGGAGATGAGCAGTACTTC

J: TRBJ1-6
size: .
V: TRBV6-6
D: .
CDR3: CASSPSGGGSLGPLHF
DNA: TGTGCCAGCAGCCCCTCGGGCGGAGGAAGTTTAGGCCCCCTCCACTTT

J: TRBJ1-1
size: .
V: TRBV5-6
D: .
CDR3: CASSLNLMNTEAFF
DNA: TGTGCCAGCAGCTTGAACTTAATGAACACTGAAGCTTTCTTT

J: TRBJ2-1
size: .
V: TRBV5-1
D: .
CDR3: CASSLAGAQTDEQFF
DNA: TGCGCCAGCAGCTTGGCGGGGGCGCAAACGGATGAGCAGTTCTTC

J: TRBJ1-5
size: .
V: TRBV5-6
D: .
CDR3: CASSLWAGSNQPQHF
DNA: TGTGCCAGCAGCTTATGGGCCGGAAGCAATCAGCCCCAGCATTTT

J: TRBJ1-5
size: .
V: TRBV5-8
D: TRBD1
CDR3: CASSATGTGFPNQPQHF
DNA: TGTGCCAGCAGCGCGACCGGGACAGGGTTCCCCAATCAGCCCCAGCATTTT

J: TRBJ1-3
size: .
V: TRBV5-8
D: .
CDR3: CASGAYSGNTIYF
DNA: TGTGCCAGCGGAGCCTACTCTGGAAACACCATATATTTT

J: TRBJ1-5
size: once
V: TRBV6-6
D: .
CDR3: CASRVRPGDSNQPQHF
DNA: TGTGCCAGCAGGGTGAGGCCAGGAGATAGCAATCAGCCCCAGCATTTT

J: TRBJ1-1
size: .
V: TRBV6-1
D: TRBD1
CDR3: CATRQGPTEAFF
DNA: TGTGCCACCCGACAGGGGCCCACTGAAGCTTTCTTT

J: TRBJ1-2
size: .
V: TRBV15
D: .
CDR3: CATSRQGLGYTF
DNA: TGTGCCACCAGCAGACAGGGATTGGGCTACACCTTC

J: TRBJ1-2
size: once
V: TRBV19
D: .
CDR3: CASRLGSGSGYTF
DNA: TGTGCCAGTAGGTTGGGGTCGGGTAGTGGCTACACCTTC

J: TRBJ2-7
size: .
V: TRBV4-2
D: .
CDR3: CASSQGGSSYEQYF
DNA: TGTGCCAGCAGCCAAGGGGGCAGCAGCTACGAGCAGTACTTC

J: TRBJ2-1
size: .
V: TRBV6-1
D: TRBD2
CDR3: CAIETSGGSYEQFF
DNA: TGTGCCATTGAGACTAGCGGGGGATCCTATGAGCAGTTCTTC

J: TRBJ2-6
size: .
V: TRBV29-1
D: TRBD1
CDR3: CSVGGTGAGSGANVLTF
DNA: TGCAGCGTGGGCGGGACAGGGGCCGGCTCTGGGGCCAACGTCCTGACTTTC

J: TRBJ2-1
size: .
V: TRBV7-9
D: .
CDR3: CASSYYRDNEQFF
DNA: TGTGCCAGCAGCTATTACAGGGACAATGAGCAGTTCTTC

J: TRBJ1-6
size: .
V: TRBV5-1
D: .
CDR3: CASSLVTGTYNSPLHF
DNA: TGCGCCAGCAGCTTGGTTACAGGGACCTATAATTCACCCCTCCACTTT

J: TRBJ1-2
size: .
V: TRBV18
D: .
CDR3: CASSPREGRNYGYTF
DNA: TGTGCCAGCTCACCGCGAGAGGGCAGGAACTATGGCTACACCTTC

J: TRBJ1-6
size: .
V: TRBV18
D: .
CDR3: CASSPDGSSYNSPLHF
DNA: TGTGCCAGCTCACCAGACGGGAGCTCCTATAATTCACCCCTCCACTTT

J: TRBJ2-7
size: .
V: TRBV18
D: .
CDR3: CASSRSEGSQYEQYF
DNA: TGTGCCAGCTCAAGATCGGAGGGCAGCCAATACGAGCAGTACTTC

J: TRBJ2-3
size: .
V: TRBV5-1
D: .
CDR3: CASSLVQRVWGTDTQYF
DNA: TGCGCCAGCAGCTTGGTACAGAGGGTTTGGGGCACAGATACGCAGTATTTT

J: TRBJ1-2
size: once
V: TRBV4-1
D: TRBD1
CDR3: CASSQIVRRKGQTNYGYTF
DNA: TGCGCCAGCAGCCAAATAGTAAGAAGGAAGGGACAGACTAACTATGGCTACACCTTC

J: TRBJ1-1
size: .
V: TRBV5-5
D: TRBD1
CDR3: CASSLRTGTKKNTEAFF
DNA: TGTGCCAGCAGCTTGCGGACAGGAACCAAGAAGAACACTGAAGCTTTCTTT

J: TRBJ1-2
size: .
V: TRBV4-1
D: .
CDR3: CASSQGGTATNYGYTF
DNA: TGCGCCAGCAGCCAAGGGGGGACGGCCACTAACTATGGCTACACCTTC

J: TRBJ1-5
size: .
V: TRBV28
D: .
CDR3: CASRKPRVSNQPQHF
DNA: TGTGCCAGCAGGAAACCAAGGGTCTCCAATCAGCCCCAGCATTTT

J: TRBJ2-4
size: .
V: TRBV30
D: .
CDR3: CAWSAARNGGVAKNIQYF
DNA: TGTGCCTGGAGTGCGGCTCGGAACGGCGGAGTAGCCAAAAACATTCAGTACTTC

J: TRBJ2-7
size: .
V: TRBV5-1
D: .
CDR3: CASSVNRVGGYEQYF
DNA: TGCGCCAGCAGCGTAAACAGGGTCGGGGGGTACGAGCAGTACTTC

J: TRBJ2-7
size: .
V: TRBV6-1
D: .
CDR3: CASSEDTGPYEQYF
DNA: TGTGCCAGCAGTGAAGATACAGGGCCGTACGAGCAGTACTTC

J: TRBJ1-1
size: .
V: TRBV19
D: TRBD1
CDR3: CASTSQGANTEAFF
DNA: TGTGCCAGTACCTCACAGGGGGCGAACACTGAAGCTTTCTTT

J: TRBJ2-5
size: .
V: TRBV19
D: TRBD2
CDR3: CASSLLGGAQETQYF
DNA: TGTGCCAGTAGCCTACTCGGGGGGGCACAAGAGACCCAGTACTTC

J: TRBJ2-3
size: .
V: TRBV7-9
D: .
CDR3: CASSRPVADTQYF
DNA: TGTGCCAGCAGCCGACCGGTCGCAGATACGCAGTATTTT

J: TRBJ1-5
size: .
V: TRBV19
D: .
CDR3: CASSFSNQPQHF
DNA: TGTGCCAGTAGCTTTAGCAATCAGCCCCAGCATTTT

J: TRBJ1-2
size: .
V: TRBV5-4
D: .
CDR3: CASSLGEGLGNYGYTF
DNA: TGTGCCAGCAGCTTGGGGGAGGGGCTGGGAAACTATGGCTACACCTTC

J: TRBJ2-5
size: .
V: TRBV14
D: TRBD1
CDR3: CASSQPRGPAAETQYF
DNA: TGTGCCAGCAGCCAGCCAAGGGGGCCCGCTGCGGAGACCCAGTACTTC

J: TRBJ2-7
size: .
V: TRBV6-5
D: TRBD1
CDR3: CASSRGDSASYEQYF
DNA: TGTGCCAGCAGCCGTGGGGACAGCGCCTCGTACGAGCAGTACTTC

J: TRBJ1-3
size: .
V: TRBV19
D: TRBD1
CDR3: CASHRGRQGPQGRPGNTIYF
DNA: TGTGCCAGTCATAGGGGCAGACAGGGGCCTCAAGGTCGTCCTGGAAACACCATATATTTT

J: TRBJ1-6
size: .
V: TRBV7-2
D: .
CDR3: CASSPGPRNSPLHF
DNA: TGTGCCAGCAGCCCAGGACCGAGGAATTCACCCCTCCACTTT

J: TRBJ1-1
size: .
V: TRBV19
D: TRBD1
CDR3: CASSISGGNTEAFF
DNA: TGTGCCAGTAGTATATCAGGGGGCAACACTGAAGCTTTCTTT

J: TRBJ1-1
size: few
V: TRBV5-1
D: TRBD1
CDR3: CASSSPDRGEAFF
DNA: TGCGCCAGCAGCTCACCCGACAGGGGCGAAGCTTTCTTT

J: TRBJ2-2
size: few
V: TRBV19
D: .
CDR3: CASRTAGELFF
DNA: TGTGCCAGTAGGACAGCCGGGGAGCTGTTTTTT

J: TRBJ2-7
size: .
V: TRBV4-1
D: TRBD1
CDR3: CASSQGQGPRVEQYF
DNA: TGCGCCAGCAGCCAAGGACAGGGGCCTCGCGTAGAGCAGTACTTC